Included here is one T cell receptor (beta chain) sequence, with context. Its antigen is unidentified. V lost 4 bases and J lost 7, with 14 bases in between. Looked up from germline, CDR1 is GTSNPN and CDR2 is SVGIG (reference sequence). CDR3 length equals 13 residues. This specimen comes from a study of CD8+ T cells in alopecia areata. Study conclusions and caveats: Resident alphabeta T-cell populations of normal skin are likewise subject to sequencing in scalp samples. The study found higher clonality in lesional than normal scalp, especially in alopecia totalis/universalis.

Sampling of alopecia areata patients yielded lesional scalp punch biopsies as well as peripheral blood. In each case, RNA was isolated and then reverse transcribed into cDNA as the sequencing template. This table comes from immunoSEQ multiplex PCR, and its TCRdb copy is limited to in-frame clones, with some not included. The table lists fewer than 250,000 clones, 50% to 70% of them singletons. The V gene is TRBV30, the J gene TRBJ1-5, with D possibly being TRBD1 (5 bases). The TCR was taken from a human donor with alopecia areata. The sequencing here drew on CD4+ T cells sorted from blood, taken at week 0. The CDR3 sequence is CAWNSGMRQPQHF. CDR3 DNA sequence: TGTGCCTGGAATTCAGGGATGAGGCAGCCCCAGCATTTT.